This T cell receptor (beta chain) appears in the sequencing data of a study of CD8+ T cells in alopecia areata. This clone was seen only once. The sample holds other DNA sequences that translate to the same CDR3. RNA, once extracted, was reverse transcribed into cDNA for use as the sequencing template. Sequencing used immunoSEQ multiplex PCR; TCRdb keeps in-frame clones, though not all of them. The sample holds around 250,000 clones, less than 80% seen once. This CDR3 has 10 amino acids. V dropped 1 base and J dropped 8 bases, with 5 bases sitting between them. Looked up from germline, CDR1 is GTSNPN and CDR2 is SVGIG (reference sequence).

The chain is built from TRBV30 and TRBJ2-5; no clear D gene. The sequence was collected from a human donor with alopecia areata. The material sequenced was CD4+ T cells sorted from blood, taken at week 0. The CDR3 DNA follows: TGTGCCTGGAGTGGGGTAACCCAGTACTTC. This translates into CAWSGVTQYF.